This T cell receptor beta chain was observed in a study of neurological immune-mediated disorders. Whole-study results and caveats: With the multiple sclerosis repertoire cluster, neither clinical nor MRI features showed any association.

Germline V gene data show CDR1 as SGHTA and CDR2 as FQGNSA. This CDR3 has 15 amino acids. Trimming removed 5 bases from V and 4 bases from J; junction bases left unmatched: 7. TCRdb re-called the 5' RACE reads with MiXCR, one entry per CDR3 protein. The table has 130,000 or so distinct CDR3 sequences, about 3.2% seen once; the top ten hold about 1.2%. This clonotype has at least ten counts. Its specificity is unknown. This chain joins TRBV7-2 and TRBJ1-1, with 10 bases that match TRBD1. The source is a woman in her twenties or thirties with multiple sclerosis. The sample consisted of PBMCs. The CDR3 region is CASSRRQGAATEAFF. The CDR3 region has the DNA TGTGCCAGCAGCAGACGACAGGGGGCGGCCACTGAAGCTTTCTTT.